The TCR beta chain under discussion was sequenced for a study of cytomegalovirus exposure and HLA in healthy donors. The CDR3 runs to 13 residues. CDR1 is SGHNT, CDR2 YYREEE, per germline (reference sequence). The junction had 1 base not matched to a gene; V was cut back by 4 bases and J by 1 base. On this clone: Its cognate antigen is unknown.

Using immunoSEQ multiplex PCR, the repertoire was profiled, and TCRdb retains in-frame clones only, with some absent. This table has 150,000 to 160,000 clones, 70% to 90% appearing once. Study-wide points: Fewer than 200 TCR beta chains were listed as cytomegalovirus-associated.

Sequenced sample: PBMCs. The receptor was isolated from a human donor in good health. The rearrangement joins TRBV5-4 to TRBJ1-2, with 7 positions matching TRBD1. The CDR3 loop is CASSHRGNYGYTF. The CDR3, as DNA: TGTGCCAGCAGCCACAGGGGTAACTATGGCTACACCTTC.